One sample yielded the 5 T cell receptor beta chains listed below, sequenced in a study of blood T cell repertoires in COVID-19. TCRdb keeps only in-frame clones here, not all; method: immunoSEQ multiplex PCR. Of some 350,000 clones listed, over 70% are singletons. Input material: PBMCs or T cells enriched from blood (not recorded which). The receptor source for this set is a man younger than 45 who had recovered from COVID-19.

The rearrangement links TRBV9 to TRBJ2-5, with a tentative D call TRBD2 (5 bases). The CDR3 sequence is 16 residues long. Trimming left V 7 bases short and J 3 bases short, with 22 bases between. CDR1 is SGDLS and CDR2 is YYNGEE in the germline V gene. In DNA, the CDR3 is TGTGCCAGCCTCGTAGAAGACGGTAGCGAAGAAGAGACCCAGTACTTC. It codes for CASLVEDGSEEETQYF.

This clone was seen a single time. The rearrangement uses TRBV6-5 and TRBJ1-2; perhaps TRBD1 as D (6 bases). The CDR3 totals 15 residues. The V end lost 5 bases, the J end lost 5 bases, and 18 bases lay between the germline ends. Germline CDR1 is MNHEY and CDR2 is SVGAGI. The CDR3 DNA follows: TGTGCCAGCAGTCCCCCGCTGGGAGGGGGATATGGCTACACCTTC. Residues: CASSPPLGGGYGYTF.

V and J are TRBV29-1 and TRBJ1-1; D might be TRBD1 (5 bases). V was trimmed by 0 bases and J by 5 bases, leaving 7 bases between them. Germline V CDR1 and CDR2: SQVTM, ANQGSEA. The CDR3 runs to 12 residues. The CDR3 protein is CSVEDRGTEAFF. The CDR3 DNA sequence: TGCAGCGTTGAAGATAGGGGAACTGAAGCTTTCTTT. The full variable domain, rest sourced from reference TRBV29-1 and TRBJ1-1, is SAVISQKPSRDICQRGTSLTIQCQVDSQVTMMFWYRQQPGQSLTLIATANQGSEATYESGFVIDKFPISRPNLTFSTLTVSNMSPEDSSIYLCSVEDRGTEAFFGQGTRLTVV.

V gene TRBV6-5 combines with J gene TRBJ1-1, with 9 bases matching TRBD1. This CDR3 contains 13 residues. CDR1 MNHEY and CDR2 SVGAGI come from the germline V gene. The junction had 11 bases not matched to a gene; V was cut back by 8 bases and J by 10 bases. This CDR3 reads CASLDRGPIRAFF. CDR3 nucleotide sequence: TGTGCCAGCCTGGACAGGGGCCCCATCCGAGCTTTCTTT.

This clone came up once. J is TRBJ1-5 and V is TRBV10-3; TRBD1 might be the D (5 bases). The CDR3 runs 16 residues. The germline V gene encodes CDR1 ENHRY and CDR2 SYGVKD. V gave up 0 bases and J gave up 2 bases, with 11 bases separating them. CDR3 residues: CAISESSGYGNQPQHF. The DNA of the CDR3 is TGTGCCATCAGTGAGTCTTCAGGGTACGGCAATCAGCCCCAGCATTTT.